This T cell receptor beta chain was captured by sequencing in a study of cytomegalovirus exposure and HLA in healthy donors. CDR3 length: 14 amino acids. V lost 4 bases and J lost 5; bases outside the gene matches: 7. CDR1 is SGHDN, CDR2 FVKESK, per germline. Both 60 Vbeta primers and 13 Jbeta primers went into the PCR. TCRdb keeps only in-frame clones here, not all; method: immunoSEQ multiplex PCR. This table holds over 100,000 clones, over 60% found once. This TCR derives from a woman aged 30 to 39 in good health and CMV-seronegative. Sample: PBMCs. The chain links TRBV14 to TRBJ2-7; 8 positions match TRBD2. CDR3 residues: CASSPESGRHEQYF. The DNA of the CDR3 is TGTGCCAGCAGCCCCGAGAGCGGGAGACACGAGCAGTACTTC. The entire variable domain, with the rest obtained from reference TRBV14 and TRBJ2-7, is as follows: EAGVTQFPSHSVIEKGQTVTLRCDPISGHDNLYWYRRVMGKEIKFLLHFVKESKQDESGMPNNRFLAERTGGTYSTLKVQPAELEDSGVYFCASSPESGRHEQYFGPGTRLTVT.